The source of this TCR beta chain is a study of blood T cells in healthy people across ages. V gave up 5 bases and J gave up 2 bases, with 13 bases separating them. The CDR3 loop spans 15 amino acids. The V gene's germline CDR1 is SGHTA and CDR2 FQGTGA. This clonotype appeared a few times. It was with a sample-barcoded 5' primer and a J-beta primer mix that a second PCR of about 6 to 12 cycles was run. Via MiXCR, TCRdb re-called the 5' RACE reads, giving one row per CDR3 protein. The sample has 800,000 or so distinct CDR3 sequences, 25% seen once. These same data were also listed under a study on T cells of mothers and their children.

The chain recombines TRBV7-3 with TRBJ2-1; a possible D gene is TRBD1 (5 bases). The sample comprised blood. The TCR originated in a boy between 10 and 17 years old in good health. The CDR3 reads CASSPQDRTYNEQFF. The CDR3 DNA reads TGTGCCAGCAGCCCACAGGATCGGACCTACAATGAGCAGTTCTTC.